This TCR beta chain was sequenced during a study of shared clonotypes between healthy human individuals. Study summary: Samples came from a couple of female and a few male donors aged 18 to 49.

Germline V CDR1 and CDR2: MDHEN, SYDVKM. The CDR3 is made up of 15 amino acids. J gave up 2 bases and V 5 bases, and 6 bases lay outside the gene matches. Splitting of each subset's genomic DNA was done evenly across several immunoSEQ plates. TCRdb's table, derived via immunoSEQ multiplex PCR, lists solely in-frame clones and lacks some. This sample yields about 2.3 million clones, of which approximately 93% are seen a single time; about 0.39% belongs to the top ten. Whole-study findings and limits: The generation probabilities recorded for non-shared clonotypes fell below those of clonotypes shared by all four donors. Across several donors, naive CD4 shared roughly 5%, naive CD8 more than 3%, memory CD4 about 2.4%, memory CD8 0.4%.

The sample holds one count of this clone. Its specificity is unknown. The sample taken for sequencing was naive CD4+ T cells from PBMCs. Subset described: CD45RA+ positively selected. The receptor was isolated from a man aged 18 to 29 in good health. Some clones in this sample may be carry-over from other donors' samples. The chain employs TRBV28 and TRBJ2-5; 9 bases match TRBD1. The CDR3 here is CASSPSTGGQETQYF. In nucleotides, the CDR3 is TGTGCCAGCAGTCCGTCGACAGGGGGACAAGAGACCCAGTACTTC.